This T cell receptor (beta chain) was profiled in a study of Ad26.COV2.S vaccination and SARS-CoV-2 variants. Study as a whole: Enrolled in COV1001, the donor was in the Ad26.COV2.S trial arm, which received the vaccine. Study results and limitations: Reported post-vaccination CD8+ and CD4+ T cell responses to spike showed substantial breadth. Vaccinated and placebo-treated recipients had similar non-spike TCR breadth.

Clones were sequenced by immunoSEQ multiplex PCR, and TCRdb holds only the in-frame ones, with some missing. The table lists about 680,000 clones, more than 80% of them singletons, with approximately 1.5% in the top ten. Treatment: approximately 18 received Ad26.COV2.S at low or high dose, single or two shots; five or six received placebo; per-sample allocation not given. Samples were taken on day 63 after the first vaccine or placebo injection. Expressing Wuhan-strain SARS-CoV-2 spike, an Ad26 vector served as the vaccine. Losses at the gene ends were 4 bases for V and 6 bases for J; bases not matched to a gene: 11. The germline V gene has CDR1 SGDLS and CDR2 YYNGEE. CDR3 length: 16 amino acids. A note on this clone: As yet, its antigen is unknown.

The material was peripheral blood, obtained in a trial of Ad26.COV2.S vaccine versus placebo. The rearrangement uses TRBV9 and TRBJ1-1; 11 bases map to TRBD1. The TCR sequence derives from a person aged 18 to 59 who received the Ad26.COV2.S COVID-19 vaccine or a placebo. CDR3 nucleotides: TGTGCCAGCAGCCTTCTCCCGGGACAGGGGGAACCTGAAGCTTTCTTT. Its translation is CASSLLPGQGEPEAFF.